The 5 T cell receptor beta chains below come from one sample, sequenced in a study of blood T cells in healthy people across ages. Alongside a J-beta primer mix, a sample-barcoded 5' primer served in a second PCR lasting about 7 to 12 cycles. TCRdb processed the 5' RACE reads anew with MiXCR; each CDR3 protein has one entry. The table has 1.8 million or so distinct CDR3 sequences, roughly two fifths seen once. Source material: blood. The origin of the receptors is a human donor in good health.

This clonotype was counted a single time. This sequence joins TRBV12-5 and TRBJ1-5; no clear D. This CDR3 contains 16 residues. V gave up 0 bases and J gave up 2 bases, with 11 bases separating them. Germline V lookup: CDR1 LGHNT, CDR2 FRNRAP. As DNA, the CDR3 is TGTGCTAGTGGTTTGGTAGTGGGAAGGGGCAATCAGCCCCAGCATTTT. Amino acids: CASGLVVGRGNQPQHF.

A few counts support this clonotype. This chain connects TRBV4-3 to TRBJ1-1; D ambiguous. Deletions cut 0 bases from V and 7 bases from J, with 12 bases between. The CDR3 consists of 14 residues. Germline CDR1 LGHNA, CDR2 YSLEER. The CDR3 coding sequence is TGCGCCAGCAGCCAAGATCAAGGGAGGCATGAAGCTTTCTTT. This gives the protein CASSQDQGRHEAFF.

V usage is TRBV28 and J usage is TRBJ1-6; 9 nucleotides align to TRBD1. CDR1 MDHEN and CDR2 SYDVKM come from the germline V gene. Losses at the gene ends were 6 bases for V and 10 bases for J; bases not matched to a gene: 13. The CDR3 length is 16 residues. The CDR3 loop is CASRRPLDRGRSPLHF. The CDR3 DNA sequence: TGTGCCAGCAGGCGACCTCTGGACAGGGGAAGGTCACCCCTCCACTTT. Together with reference TRBV28 and TRBJ1-6, the CDR3 gives the full variable domain: DVKVTQSSRYLVKRTGEKVFLECVQDMDHENMFWYRQDPGLGLRLIYFSYDVKMKEKGDIPEGYSVSREKKERFSLILESASTNQTSMYLCASRRPLDRGRSPLHFGNGTRLTVT.

This clonotype has more than one count but fewer than ten. The chain links TRBV15 to TRBJ2-5; maybe TRBD2 (5 bases). Between the trimmed V and J ends, which lost 0 bases and 2 bases, there was a span of 16 bases. Germline loops: CDR1 LNHNV, CDR2 YYDKDF (reference sequence). This CDR3 is built from 17 residues. CDR3: CATSREAGRPGQETQYF. The CDR3 nucleotides read TGTGCCACCAGCAGAGAAGCTGGGCGCCCGGGGCAAGAGACCCAGTACTTC.

This clonotype was counted between two and nine times. The chain uses TRBV13 and TRBJ2-7; unclear D gene. Looked up from germline, CDR1 is PRHDT and CDR2 is FYEKMQ (reference sequence). V dropped 2 bases and J dropped 5 bases, with 16 bases sitting between them. CDR3 length: 15 residues. The CDR3 sequence: CASSLRSFPPDEQYF. Written as DNA, the CDR3 is TGTGCCAGCAGCTTACGCTCGTTCCCCCCGGACGAGCAGTACTTC.